The next 8 T cell receptor beta chains were all read from a single sample in a study of T cell responses to AZD1222 COVID-19 vaccine. The protocol was immunoSEQ multiplex PCR, while the TCRdb copy is restricted to in-frame clones and leaves out a portion. Among some 150,000 clones listed, just over 85% were seen once. Sequencing was performed on peripheral blood, taken 28 days after the second AZD1222 dose. Every receptor here comes from an adult who received the AZD1222 COVID-19 vaccine.

The gene calls are TRBV29-1 and TRBJ2-1, with 13 bases lining up with TRBD2. The J segment lost 6 bases and the V segment lost 3 bases, leaving 8 bases of the junction unmatched. Per the germline V gene, CDR1 is SQVTM and CDR2 is ANQGSEA. This CDR3 has 16 amino acids. The CDR3: CSVDTGLAGSVNEQFF. The DNA of the CDR3 is TGCAGCGTTGATACGGGACTAGCGGGATCCGTCAATGAGCAGTTCTTC.

The V gene is TRBV7-9, the J gene TRBJ2-1, with 8 bases fitting TRBD1. V shed 8 bases and J 8 bases; nucleotides not matched to a gene: 11. The CDR3 contains 14 residues. The germline CDR1 and CDR2 sequences are SEHNR and FQNEAQ (reference sequence). The DNA for the CDR3 is TGTGCCAGCCGGACAGGGAACAGGCAAGATGAGCAGTTCTTC. Protein sequence: CASRTGNRQDEQFF.

The chain carries TRBV7-9 and TRBJ1-1, with 9 positions matching TRBD1. Germline CDR1 is SEHNR and CDR2 is FQNEAQ (reference sequence). J was trimmed by 4 bases and V by 4 bases; bases with no gene match: 10. There are 16 residues in the CDR3. In DNA form, the CDR3 reads TGTGCCAGCAGCTCTAGGGGGACAGGGTTCTTCACTGAAGCTTTCTTT. Translation gives CASSSRGTGFFTEAFF.

The chain has TRBV10-2 and TRBJ2-3; D perhaps matches TRBD2 (5 bases). This CDR3 spans 13 amino acids. V was shortened by 6 bases and J by 2 bases, with 9 bases between the two germline ends. The germline V gene has CDR1 WSHSY and CDR2 SAAADI. The CDR3 sequence: CASSGLLTDTQYF. CDR3 coding DNA: TGCGCCAGCAGCGGACTCCTCACAGATACGCAGTATTTT.

This chain links TRBV10-1 with TRBJ1-2; a weak D match, TRBD1 (5 bases). The germline gives CDR1 WNHNN, CDR2 SYGVQD (reference sequence). This CDR3 has 12 amino acids. Trimming stripped 6 bases from V and 3 bases from J, with 8 bases between. The CDR3 loop reads CASSGDHYGYTF. CDR3 DNA sequence: TGCGCCAGCAGCGGGGACCACTATGGCTACACCTTC.

The J gene is TRBJ1-5, the V gene TRBV6-5; TRBD1 agrees at 8 bases. Germline assignment: CDR1 MNHEY and CDR2 SVGAGI. The CDR3 length is 13 residues. With V trimmed by 7 bases and J by 4 bases, 3 bases remained unmatched. The CDR3 bases are TGTGCCAGCAACAGGGGGGGAAATCAGCCCCAGCATTTT. Translating gives CASNRGGNQPQHF.

This rearrangement joins TRBV7-2 to TRBJ1-1; D is ambiguous. V was trimmed by 2 bases and J by 6 bases, leaving 13 bases between them. Germline V gives CDR1 SGHTA, CDR2 FQGNSA. The CDR3 totals 14 residues. The CDR3: CASSLFSGQAEAFF. CDR3 DNA: TGTGCCAGCAGCTTATTTTCCGGGCAGGCTGAAGCTTTCTTT.

The chain recombines TRBV7-2 with TRBJ2-1, with 7 bases aligning to TRBD1. CDR1 is SGHTA, CDR2 FQGNSA, per germline. The length of the CDR3 is 14 residues. J was trimmed by 6 bases and V by 5 bases; bases with no gene match: 7. CDR3 loop: CASSQNRGFNEQFF. The CDR3 coding sequence is TGTGCCAGCAGCCAAAACAGGGGATTCAATGAGCAGTTCTTC.